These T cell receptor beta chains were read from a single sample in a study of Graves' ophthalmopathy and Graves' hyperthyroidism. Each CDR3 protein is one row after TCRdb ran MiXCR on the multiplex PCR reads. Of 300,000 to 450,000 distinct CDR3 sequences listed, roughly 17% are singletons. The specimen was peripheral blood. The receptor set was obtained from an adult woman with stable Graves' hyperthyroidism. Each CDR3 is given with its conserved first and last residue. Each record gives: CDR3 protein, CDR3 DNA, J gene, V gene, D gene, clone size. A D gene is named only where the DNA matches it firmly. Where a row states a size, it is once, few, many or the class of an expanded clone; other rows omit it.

CDR3: CASSLGRKQPQHF; DNA: TGTGCCAGCAGCTTAGGGAGGAAACAGCCCCAGCATTTT; J: TRBJ1-5; V: TRBV7-6; D: .; size: many
CDR3: CASSLETAEVTEAFF; DNA: TGTGCCAGCAGCCTCGAGACAGCGGAGGTCACTGAAGCTTTCTTT; J: TRBJ1-1; V: TRBV28; D: .; size: .
CDR3: CASSLSFETQYF; DNA: TGCGCCAGCAGCTTGTCCTTCGAGACCCAGTACTTC; J: TRBJ2-5; V: TRBV5-1; D: .; size: many
CDR3: CSASFRTEANYGYTF; DNA: TGCAGTGCTAGTTTTAGGACGGAAGCTAACTATGGCTACACCTTC; J: TRBJ1-2; V: TRBV20-1; D: .; size: .
CDR3: CSVETGSGYEQYF; DNA: TGCAGCGTTGAGACGGGATCGGGATACGAGCAGTACTTC; J: TRBJ2-7; V: TRBV29-1; D: .; size: many
CDR3: CASASDRGYEQYF; DNA: TGTGCCAGTGCCTCAGACAGGGGTTACGAGCAGTACTTC; J: TRBJ2-7; V: TRBV19; D: TRBD1; size: many
CDR3: CATSLGGGSETQYF; DNA: TGTGCCACCAGTCTCGGCGGGGGCTCGGAGACCCAGTACTTC; J: TRBJ2-5; V: TRBV24-1; D: .; size: many
CDR3: CASSLYGTGGDEQYF; DNA: TGTGCCAGCAGTTTATATGGGACAGGGGGCGACGAGCAGTACTTC; J: TRBJ2-7; V: TRBV27; D: TRBD1; size: many
CDR3: CASSRGQYDFYGYTF; DNA: TGTGCCAGCAGTAGAGGACAGTATGATTTCTATGGCTACACCTTC; J: TRBJ1-2; V: TRBV27; D: .; size: many
CDR3: CASSEYRGPGELFF; DNA: TGTGCCAGCAGTGAATACAGGGGGCCCGGGGAGCTGTTTTTT; J: TRBJ2-2; V: TRBV6-1; D: TRBD1; size: many
CDR3: CASSWAAEGYNEQFF; DNA: TGTGCCAGCAGCTGGGCCGCGGAGGGCTACAATGAGCAGTTCTTC; J: TRBJ2-1; V: TRBV11-2; D: .; size: many
CDR3: CSVPGTAGTEAFF; DNA: TGCAGCGTCCCCGGGACCGCGGGGACTGAAGCTTTCTTT; J: TRBJ1-1; V: TRBV29-1; D: .; size: many
CDR3: CASITILGRCYSNQPQHF; DNA: TGTGCCAGCATCACGATACTGGGTAGATGCTATAGCAATCAGCCCCAGCATTTT; J: TRBJ1-5; V: TRBV11-2; D: .; size: many
CDR3: CASSEQTGVWETQYF; DNA: TGTGCCAGCAGTGAACAAACAGGGGTTTGGGAGACCCAGTACTTC; J: TRBJ2-5; V: TRBV6-1; D: TRBD1; size: .
CDR3: CASSGLTLRDRTLNTEAFF; DNA: TGTGCCAGCAGCGGGCTTACTCTAAGGGACAGGACCCTGAACACTGAAGCTTTCTTT; J: TRBJ1-1; V: TRBV11-1; D: TRBD1; size: many
CDR3: CASSLLAVYGYTF; DNA: TGTGCCAGCAGTTTATTAGCGGTCTATGGCTACACCTTC; J: TRBJ1-2; V: TRBV28; D: .; size: many
CDR3: CASSQLGGSRSNIQYF; DNA: TGTGCCAGCAGCCAGTTGGGAGGTAGCCGGTCAAACATTCAGTACTTC; J: TRBJ2-4; V: TRBV3-1; D: .; size: many
CDR3: CASSSLRQTNTEAFF; DNA: TGTGCCAGCAGCTCCCTCCGACAGACGAACACTGAAGCTTTCTTT; J: TRBJ1-1; V: TRBV11-1; D: .; size: many
CDR3: CASSLGTFQPQHF; DNA: TGTGCCAGCAGCTTAGGCACTTTTCAGCCCCAGCATTTT; J: TRBJ1-5; V: TRBV7-2; D: .; size: .
CDR3: CASSFVAGGVRNEQYF; DNA: TGTGCCAGCAGTTTTGTAGCGGGAGGGGTCCGGAACGAGCAGTACTTC; J: TRBJ2-7; V: TRBV12-3/TRBV12-4; D: TRBD2; size: many
CDR3: CAICLPPNLLGGYEQYF; DNA: TGTGCCATCTGTTTGCCCCCCAACCTTCTCGGGGGGTACGAGCAGTACTTC; J: TRBJ2-7; V: TRBV10-3; D: TRBD2; size: .
CDR3: CSVAGGISGTGELFF; DNA: TGCAGCGTTGCAGGGGGAATTTCGGGCACCGGGGAGCTGTTTTTT; J: TRBJ2-2; V: TRBV29-1; D: TRBD1; size: many
CDR3: CASSQDVGYEQYF; DNA: TGCGCCAGCAGCCAAGATGTGGGTTACGAGCAGTACTTC; J: TRBJ2-7; V: TRBV4-3; D: .; size: many
CDR3: CASSYSIEHQARTGELFF; DNA: TGTGCCAGCAGTTACTCGATAGAACATCAGGCAAGAACCGGGGAGCTGTTTTTT; J: TRBJ2-2; V: TRBV6-2/TRBV6-3; D: .; size: many
CDR3: CASSFTGSNTEAFF; DNA: TGCGCCAGCAGCTTCACAGGATCTAACACTGAAGCTTTCTTT; J: TRBJ1-1; V: TRBV5-1; D: .; size: many
CDR3: CSAKAPGNSYEQYF; DNA: TGCAGTGCTAAGGCTCCGGGTAACTCCTACGAGCAGTACTTC; J: TRBJ2-7; V: TRBV20-1; D: .; size: many
CDR3: CASSGHRGRGTEACF; DNA: TGTGCCAGCAGCGGACACAGGGGGCGAGGCACTGAAGCTTGCTTT; J: TRBJ1-1; V: TRBV7-2; D: TRBD1; size: .
CDR3: CASSFGGGTGELFF; DNA: TGTGCCAGCAGTTTCGGGGGGGGAACCGGGGAGCTGTTTTTT; J: TRBJ2-2; V: TRBV28; D: TRBD2; size: .
CDR3: CASSLGLSRAEQFF; DNA: TGCGCCAGCAGCTTGGGTTTGTCTCGGGCGGAGCAGTTCTTC; J: TRBJ2-1; V: TRBV5-1; D: .; size: few
CDR3: CSARDGWGTSDNTGELFF; DNA: TGCAGTGCTAGAGACGGGTGGGGGACTAGCGATAACACCGGGGAGCTGTTTTTT; J: TRBJ2-2; V: TRBV20-1; D: TRBD2; size: many
CDR3: CSALEGSGYTF; DNA: TGCAGCGCCCTAGAGGGGTCTGGCTACACCTTC; J: TRBJ1-2; V: TRBV29-1; D: .; size: many
CDR3: CASSWDRFYAFF; DNA: TGTGCCAGCAGCTGGGACAGGTTTTACGCTTTCTTT; J: TRBJ1-1; V: TRBV12-3/TRBV12-4; D: TRBD1; size: .
CDR3: CASSLSLRGEQYF; DNA: TGTGCCAGCAGCTTAAGTCTAAGGGGCGAGCAGTACTTC; J: TRBJ2-7; V: TRBV7-9; D: .; size: once
CDR3: CASSSRSRGTQYF; DNA: TGTGCCAGCAGTTCCCGTTCGAGAGGGACCCAGTACTTC; J: TRBJ2-5; V: TRBV28; D: .; size: many
CDR3: CASSLDGANVLTF; DNA: TGTGCCAGCAGCTTGGATGGGGCCAACGTCCTGACTTTC; J: TRBJ2-6; V: TRBV5-5; D: .; size: many
CDR3: CASSYDGGSDEQYF; DNA: TGTGCCAGCAGTTACGACGGCGGGAGCGACGAGCAGTACTTC; J: TRBJ2-7; V: TRBV6-6; D: TRBD2; size: many
CDR3: CASRLLSSTGELFF; DNA: TGTGCCAGCAGATTACTCTCCAGCACCGGGGAGCTGTTTTTT; J: TRBJ2-2; V: TRBV27; D: .; size: many
CDR3: CASSLPVRGQGKAFF; DNA: TGTGCCAGCAGTTTACCAGTACGGGGCCAAGGAAAAGCTTTCTTT; J: TRBJ1-1; V: TRBV28; D: .; size: many
CDR3: CASSSGTVEAFF; DNA: TGTGCCAGCAGTTCCGGGACGGTGGAAGCTTTCTTT; J: TRBJ1-1; V: TRBV28; D: .; size: many
CDR3: CASSKGDRVYEQYF; DNA: TGTGCCAGCAGTAAAGGGGACAGGGTCTACGAGCAGTACTTC; J: TRBJ2-7; V: TRBV27; D: TRBD1; size: many
CDR3: CSATGTGGYEQYF; DNA: TGCAGTGCTACCGGGACAGGGGGTTACGAGCAGTACTTC; J: TRBJ2-7; V: TRBV20-1; D: TRBD1; size: .
CDR3: CATRGLAGLYEQYF; DNA: TGTGCCACCAGGGGACTAGCGGGACTCTACGAGCAGTACTTC; J: TRBJ2-7; V: TRBV28; D: TRBD2; size: .
CDR3: CASSQRDNILEETQYF; DNA: TGCGCCAGCAGCCAGCGGGACAACATCCTTGAAGAGACCCAGTACTTC; J: TRBJ2-5; V: TRBV5-1; D: .; size: many
CDR3: CASSVQATQETQYF; DNA: TGTGCCAGCAGCGTCCAGGCGACGCAAGAGACCCAGTACTTC; J: TRBJ2-5; V: TRBV28; D: .; size: many
CDR3: CASSQLAAYEQYF; DNA: TGTGCCAGCAGCCAACTAGCGGCCTACGAGCAGTACTTC; J: TRBJ2-7; V: TRBV7-2; D: TRBD2; size: many
CDR3: CASSVGGTQNTEAFF; DNA: TGTGCCAGCAGCGTAGGGGGGACACAGAACACTGAAGCTTTCTTT; J: TRBJ1-1; V: TRBV9; D: .; size: many
CDR3: CSARELAGAKETQYF; DNA: TGCAGTGCCCGAGAACTAGCGGGAGCCAAAGAGACCCAGTACTTC; J: TRBJ2-5; V: TRBV20-1; D: TRBD2; size: many
CDR3: CASSENRDRNTEAFF; DNA: TGCGCCAGCAGTGAGAACCGGGACAGGAACACTGAAGCTTTCTTT; J: TRBJ1-1; V: TRBV10-1; D: TRBD1; size: many
CDR3: CSAGAGTGYRNQPQHF; DNA: TGCAGTGCTGGTGCCGGGACAGGGTATCGGAATCAGCCCCAGCATTTT; J: TRBJ1-5; V: TRBV20-1; D: TRBD1; size: many
CDR3: CASSQDRSLYPYEQYF; DNA: TGTGCCAGCAGCCAAGATCGGAGCCTCTACCCCTACGAGCAGTACTTC; J: TRBJ2-7; V: TRBV14; D: .; size: .
CDR3: CASSEGAGLAANEQFF; DNA: TGTGCCAGCAGTGAGGGGGCGGGTCTAGCGGCGAATGAGCAGTTCTTC; J: TRBJ2-1; V: TRBV2; D: .; size: .
CDR3: CASSLSPGDGNQPQHF; DNA: TGTGCCAGCAGTTTATCTCCGGGAGACGGCAATCAGCCCCAGCATTTT; J: TRBJ1-5; V: TRBV28; D: .; size: .
CDR3: CASSEGLAGFGEQYF; DNA: TGCGCCAGCAGTGAAGGGTTAGCCGGGTTTGGCGAGCAGTACTTC; J: TRBJ2-7; V: TRBV10-2; D: .; size: many
CDR3: CASSAQGLVEQYF; DNA: TGTGCCAGCAGTGCACAGGGGCTCGTCGAGCAGTACTTC; J: TRBJ2-7; V: TRBV25-1; D: TRBD1; size: .
CDR3: CASSQYRVGTEAFF; DNA: TGTGCCAGCAGTCAGTACAGGGTGGGCACTGAAGCTTTCTTT; J: TRBJ1-1; V: TRBV2; D: .; size: many
CDR3: CASSGAGSYNSPLHF; DNA: TGTGCCAGCAGCGGGGCCGGGTCCTATAATTCACCCCTCCACTTT; J: TRBJ1-6; V: TRBV7-9; D: .; size: .
CDR3: CASSLLIGGANTGELFF; DNA: TGTGCCAGCAGCTTGTTGATAGGCGGGGCGAACACCGGGGAGCTGTTTTTT; J: TRBJ2-2; V: TRBV11-2; D: .; size: .
CDR3: CASSPPQFSGRAYEQYF; DNA: TGTGCCAGCAGCCCCCCCCAATTTAGCGGGAGGGCCTACGAGCAGTACTTC; J: TRBJ2-7; V: TRBV7-2; D: TRBD2; size: many
CDR3: CASTRQGSGTEAFF; DNA: TGTGCCAGCACCCGACAGGGAAGTGGAACTGAAGCTTTCTTT; J: TRBJ1-1; V: TRBV6-2/TRBV6-3; D: TRBD1; size: many
CDR3: CASSTRLAGFQETQYF; DNA: TGTGCCAGCAGCACTCGACTAGCGGGGTTCCAAGAGACCCAGTACTTC; J: TRBJ2-5; V: TRBV28; D: TRBD2; size: .